This T cell receptor beta chain stems from a study of blood T cell repertoires in COVID-19 (dated by TCRdb to 2018 to 2020). General notes on the study: Samples covering the acute and convalescent phases of COVID-19 were provided by collaborators in the United States, Italy and Spain. The material from the prospective study consisted of cDNA or gDNA derived from T cells, B-cell-depleted T cells, or PBMCs. The dataset comprised deeply sampled blood TCRbeta repertoires from subjects exposed to, actively infected with, or recovered from COVID-19. Where available, HLA class I and class II types were taken from metadata supplied by the sample provider and were not determined by assay-based typing. Samples came from the ongoing ImmuneRACE study (first 160 participants) plus 1,254 subjects from 6 global collaborators. A freely available public database, intended as a resource for researchers studying the immune response to SARS-CoV-2, is where the repertoires were released. Sample metadata almost always included a de-identified subject ID, COVID-19 status, age in years and sex. Broader findings and caveats from the paper: The amount of clinical and demographic metadata varied by source and participant and was provided uncurated.

V loses 1 base of germline sequence and J loses 4 bases, and the interval between the two ends is 13 bases. The germline V gene (reference sequence) yields LNHDA for CDR1 and SQIVND for CDR2. From cysteine to phenylalanine, the CDR3 is 15 amino acids long. The CDR3 DNA has 45 bases and is translated from base 1. Concerning this clone itself: Its antigen is still unknown. Per-base qualities were not stored, and no clone one base away is much larger.

The immunoSEQ Assay, a bias-controlled multiplex PCR, was used to amplify TCRbeta CDR3 regions from genomic DNA. As for the authors' bioinformatics: The number of nucleated cells in each sample was estimated from the amplification of reference gene primers within the assay. Sequence reads were collapsed and filtered to measure the absolute abundance of every unique TCRbeta CDR3 rearrangement. Productive Simpson clonality was computed per sample as the square root of Simpson's diversity index over productive rearrangements. TCRdb stores this immuneACCESS table with in-frame sequences only. Part of the clones is absent; in the studies checked, under half of the shortfall reflects unresolved V genes, and no reason is known for the rest. The D gene and trimming were derived from the DNA, and the V and J assignments and clone size from that table. The sample table records more than 50,000 clones; roughly four fifths of these occur just once. Clones ranked in the top ten supply 10% to 15% of the sample.

Each collaborating institution followed its own protocols to collect whole blood in K2EDTA tubes. For TCRbeta analysis, collaborators shipped samples as frozen whole blood, isolated PBMCs, or DNA extracted from either of those sample types. The sequence links TRBV19 to TRBJ2-5; the D gene is perhaps TRBD2, from 5 matching bases. The receptor was isolated from a human donor in a cohort sampled during active COVID-19. The source material was peripheral blood. The CDR3 loop reads CASSIASVRGETQYF. In nucleotides, the sequence is TGTGCCAGTAGTATAGCGAGCGTTCGGGGAGAGACCCAGTACTTC.